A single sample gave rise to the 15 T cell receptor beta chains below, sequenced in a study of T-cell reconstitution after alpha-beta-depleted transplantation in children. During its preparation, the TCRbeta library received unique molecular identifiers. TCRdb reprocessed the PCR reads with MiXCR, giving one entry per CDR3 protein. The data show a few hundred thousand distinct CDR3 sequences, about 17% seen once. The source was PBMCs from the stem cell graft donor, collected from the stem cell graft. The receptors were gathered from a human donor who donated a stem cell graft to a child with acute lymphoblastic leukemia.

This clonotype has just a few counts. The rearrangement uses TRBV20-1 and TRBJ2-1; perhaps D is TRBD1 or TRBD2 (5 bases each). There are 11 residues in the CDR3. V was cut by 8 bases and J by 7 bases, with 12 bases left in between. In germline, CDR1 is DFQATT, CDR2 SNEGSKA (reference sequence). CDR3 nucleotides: TGCAGTCAACTAGGGGCGAATGAGCAGTTCTTC. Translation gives CSQLGANEQFF.

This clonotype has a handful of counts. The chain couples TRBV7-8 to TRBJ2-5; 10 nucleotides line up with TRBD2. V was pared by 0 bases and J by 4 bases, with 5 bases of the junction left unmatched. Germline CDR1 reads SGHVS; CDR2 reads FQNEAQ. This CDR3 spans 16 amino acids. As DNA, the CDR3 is TGTGCCAGCAGCTTAGCCCTAGCGGGAGTTTCAGAGACCCAGTACTTC. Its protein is CASSLALAGVSETQYF. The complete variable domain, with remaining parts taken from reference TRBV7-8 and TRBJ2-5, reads GAGVSQSPRYKVAKRGQDVALRCDPISGHVSLFWYQQALGQGPEFLTYFQNEAQLDKSGLPSDRFFAERPEGSVSTLKIQRTQQEDSAVYLCASSLALAGVSETQYFGPGTRLLVL.

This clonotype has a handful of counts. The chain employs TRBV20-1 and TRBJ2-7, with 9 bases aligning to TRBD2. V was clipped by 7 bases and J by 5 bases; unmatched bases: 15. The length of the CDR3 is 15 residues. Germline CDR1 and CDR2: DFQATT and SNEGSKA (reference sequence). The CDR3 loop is CSVKGIAGAQDEQYF. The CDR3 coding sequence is TGCAGTGTCAAGGGAATAGCGGGAGCTCAAGACGAGCAGTACTTC.

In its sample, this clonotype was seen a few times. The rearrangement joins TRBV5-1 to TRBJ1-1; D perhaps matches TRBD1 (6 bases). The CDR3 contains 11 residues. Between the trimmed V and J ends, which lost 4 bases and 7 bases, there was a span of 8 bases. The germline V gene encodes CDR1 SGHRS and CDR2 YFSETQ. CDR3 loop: CASSMDSEAFF. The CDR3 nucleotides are TGCGCCAGCAGCATGGACAGTGAAGCTTTCTTT.

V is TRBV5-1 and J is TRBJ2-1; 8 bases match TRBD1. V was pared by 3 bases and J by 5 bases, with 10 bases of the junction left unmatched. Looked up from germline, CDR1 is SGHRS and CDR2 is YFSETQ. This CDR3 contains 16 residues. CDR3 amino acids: CASSSRTGRRDNEQFF. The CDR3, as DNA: TGCGCCAGCAGCTCCCGGACAGGGAGGCGGGACAATGAGCAGTTCTTC.

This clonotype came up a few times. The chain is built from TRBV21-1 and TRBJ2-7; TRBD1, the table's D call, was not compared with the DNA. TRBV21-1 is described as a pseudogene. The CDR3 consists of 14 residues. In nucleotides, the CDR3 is TGTGCCAGCAGCAGGACCCCTAAGGAGGACGAGCAGTACTTC. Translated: CASSRTPKEDEQYF.

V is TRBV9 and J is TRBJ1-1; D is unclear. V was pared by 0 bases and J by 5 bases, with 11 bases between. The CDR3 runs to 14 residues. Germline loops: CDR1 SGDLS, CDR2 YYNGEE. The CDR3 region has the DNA TGTGCCAGCAGCGTAGGTCCCCAAAGGACTGAAGCTTTCTTT. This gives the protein CASSVGPQRTEAFF.

In DNA, the CDR3 is TGTGCCACCTACGGGGAGTCCGGCATTCAGTACTTC. Residues: CATYGESGIQYF. The chain links TRBV15 to TRBJ2-4; weak D call: TRBD2 (5 bases). The germline V and J ends were trimmed by 8 bases and 9 bases, with 14 bases remaining between them. Germline CDR1 reads LNHNV; CDR2 reads YYDKDF (reference sequence). The CDR3 covers 12 residues.

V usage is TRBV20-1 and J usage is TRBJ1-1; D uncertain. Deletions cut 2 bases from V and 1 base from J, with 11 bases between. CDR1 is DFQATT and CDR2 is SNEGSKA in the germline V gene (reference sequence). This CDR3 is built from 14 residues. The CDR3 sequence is CSARSRTENTEAFF. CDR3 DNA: TGCAGTGCTAGATCCCGGACGGAGAACACTGAAGCTTTCTTT.

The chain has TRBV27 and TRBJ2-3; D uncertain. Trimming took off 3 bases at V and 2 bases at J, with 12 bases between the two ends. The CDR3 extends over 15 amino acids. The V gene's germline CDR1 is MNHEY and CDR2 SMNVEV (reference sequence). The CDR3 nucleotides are TGTGCCAGCAGTTTCTACAGCCCTACCACAGATACGCAGTATTTT. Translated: CASSFYSPTTDTQYF.

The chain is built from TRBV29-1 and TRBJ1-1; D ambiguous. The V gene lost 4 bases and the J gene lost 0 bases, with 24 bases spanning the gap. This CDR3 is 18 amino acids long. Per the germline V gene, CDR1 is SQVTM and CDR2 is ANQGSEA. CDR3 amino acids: CSVVEGMNKVGMNTEAFF. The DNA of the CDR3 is TGCAGCGTTGTTGAGGGAATGAATAAGGTGGGGATGAACACTGAAGCTTTCTTT.

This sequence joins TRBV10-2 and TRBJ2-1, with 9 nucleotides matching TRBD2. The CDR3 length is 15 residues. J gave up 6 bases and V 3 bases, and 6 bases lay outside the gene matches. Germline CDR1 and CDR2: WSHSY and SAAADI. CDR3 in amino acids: CASSDLAGVFNEQFF. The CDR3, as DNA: TGCGCCAGCAGTGATTTAGCGGGAGTATTCAATGAGCAGTTCTTC.

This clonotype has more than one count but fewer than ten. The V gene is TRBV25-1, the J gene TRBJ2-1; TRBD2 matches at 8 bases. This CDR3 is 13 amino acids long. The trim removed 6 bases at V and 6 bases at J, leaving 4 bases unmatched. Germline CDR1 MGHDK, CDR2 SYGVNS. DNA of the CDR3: TGTGCCAGCAGCCCGGGAGGGCCCAATGAGCAGTTCTTC. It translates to CASSPGGPNEQFF.

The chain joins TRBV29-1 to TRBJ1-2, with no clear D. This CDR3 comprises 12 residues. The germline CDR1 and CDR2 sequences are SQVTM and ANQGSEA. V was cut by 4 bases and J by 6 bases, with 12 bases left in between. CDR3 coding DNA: TGCAGCGTTGGCGAGGATACCCATGGCTACACCTTC. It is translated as CSVGEDTHGYTF.

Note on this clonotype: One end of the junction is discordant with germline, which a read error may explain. The CDR3 loop reads CSALIAGVYNKQFF. Here the CDR3 DNA reads TGCAGCGCACTGATAGCGGGAGTTTACAATAAGCAGTTCTTC. V usage is TRBV29-1 and J usage is TRBJ2-1; 9 bases are shared with TRBD2. In germline, CDR1 is SQVTM, CDR2 ANQGSEA. The CDR3 consists of 14 residues.